The present T cell receptor beta chain was sequenced within a study of T cell repertoires in cytomegalovirus infection. The wider study: HLA-B-restricted CMV epitopes that are well studied, plus recently identified HLA-C-restricted ones, were used by the study. Study-level results: Pooled public TCR beta family frequency picked out CMV carriers with the relevant HLA. There were HLA-C-restricted CMV-specific TCR beta clonotypes dominating the ex vivo response.

CDR1 and CDR2 from the germline V gene are SGDLS and YYNGEE. The V gene lost 0 bases and the J gene lost 4 bases, with 9 bases spanning the gap. This CDR3 comprises 14 residues. A remark on this clonotype: Its matching antigen is unknown.

From the reads, TCRdb called clonotypes with MiXCR, one entry per CDR3 protein. In the table there are fewer than 70,000 distinct CDR3 sequences, 28% of which are singletons. The TCR was taken from a human donor in good health (CMV status not recorded). Some clones in this sample may be carry-over from other donors' samples. Sequencing used CD8+ T cells from cultured PBMCs, obtained from culture after CMV antigen stimulation. The chain recombines TRBV9 with TRBJ2-3, with D possibly TRBD1 on 6 matching bases. CDR3: CASSVEGGSDTQYF. The CDR3 DNA sequence: TGTGCCAGCAGCGTAGAAGGGGGATCAGATACGCAGTATTTT.